The rows below give T cell receptor beta chains drawn from one sample of a study of control samples from healthy donors and cancer patients. Profiled with immunoSEQ multiplex PCR; TCRdb holds only in-frame clones, not every one. The sample gives fewer than 500,000 clones, 90% of which show up once; 5.5% to 8% is in the top ten. The sample comprised PBMCs. The receptors shown here come from a man aged 40-49 years with head and neck cancer. Each CDR3 is given with its conserved first and last residue. Each record gives: J gene, V gene, D gene, clone size, CDR3 DNA, CDR3 protein. D genes are given only for firm matches. The size entry is marked missing in some rows and otherwise reads once, few, many or a size class.

TRBJ2-1,TRBV27,NA,NA,TGTGCCAGCAGTGCCCAGGGACCCTACAATGAGCAGTTCTTC,CASSAQGPYNEQFF
TRBJ1-2,TRBV6-5,NA,NA,TGTGCCAGCAGAAAGGGACACCCCGGCGATGGCTACACCTTC,CASRKGHPGDGYTF
TRBJ1-1,TRBV30,NA,few,TGTGCCTGGAGGTTCTCGGCGAACACTGAAGCTTTCTTT,CAWRFSANTEAFF
TRBJ2-2,TRBV28,TRBD2,NA,TGTGCCAGCAGTCCCCGGCCTAGCGGGGTCACCGGGGAGCTGTTTTTT,CASSPRPSGVTGELFF
TRBJ2-7,TRBV4-3,NA,NA,TGCGCCAGCAGCCCCGGGAAGTGGGATACCTACGAGCAGTACTTC,CASSPGKWDTYEQYF
TRBJ2-2,TRBV9,NA,NA,TGTGCCAGCAGCGGGGGCTTGGGCACCACCGGGGAGCTGTTTTTT,CASSGGLGTTGELFF
TRBJ1-3,TRBV2,NA,NA,TGTGCCAGCAGTGAATACGGTGGCGCTGGAAACACCATATATTTT,CASSEYGGAGNTIYF
TRBJ2-1,TRBV27,NA,NA,TGTGCCAGCAGTCAAAAAACAGGCATGAGGTCCTACAATGAGCAGTTCTTC,CASSQKTGMRSYNEQFF
TRBJ2-5,TRBV15,NA,NA,TGTGCCACCAGCAGCTCAAAAGAGACCCAGTACTTC,CATSSSKETQYF
TRBJ2-2,TRBV7-3,NA,NA,TGTGCCAGCAGCAGGACAGTTAATCCGAACACCGGGGAGCTGTTTTTT,CASSRTVNPNTGELFF
TRBJ1-3,TRBV13,NA,NA,TGTGCCAGCAGCGTGGGCCGTGGAAACACCATATATTTT,CASSVGRGNTIYF
TRBJ2-6,TRBV6-5,NA,once,TGTGCCACCGCCGTGGATGCAGCTGGGGCCAACGTCCTGACTTTC,CATAVDAAGANVLTF
TRBJ1-4,TRBV5-1,TRBD1,NA,TGCGCCAGCAGCTTGGGGTGGGACAGCGGCAATGAAAAACTGTTTTTT,CASSLGWDSGNEKLFF
TRBJ1-1,TRBV5-5,NA,NA,TGTGCCAGCAGCTTGGAAGGGCTGCTGAACACTGAAGCTTTCTTT,CASSLEGLLNTEAFF
TRBJ2-2,TRBV6-5,TRBD1,NA,TGTGCCAGCAGACGGGACAGGGTCGAGGCCGGGGAGCTGTTTTTT,CASRRDRVEAGELFF
TRBJ1-2,TRBV7-9,NA,once,TGTGCCAGCAGCCTTATGGCCCTCGGCGACTATGGCTACACCTTC,CASSLMALGDYGYTF
TRBJ1-6,TRBV5-4,TRBD1,NA,TGTGCCAGCAGCCCGGGACAGGCCATTAATTCACCCCTCCACTTT,CASSPGQAINSPLHF
TRBJ2-2,TRBV9,NA,NA,TGTGCCAGCAGCGTAGTCCCTGACACCGGGGAGCTGTTTTTT,CASSVVPDTGELFF
TRBJ1-6,TRBV7-8,NA,NA,TGTGCCAGCAGCTCATACCCGGGGGGGCGCGGATCACCCCTCCACTTT,CASSSYPGGRGSPLHF
TRBJ2-3,TRBV28,TRBD1,NA,TGTGCCAGCCACAGCACGGGACAGGTCACAGATACGCAGTATTTT,CASHSTGQVTDTQYF
TRBJ1-5,TRBV6-5,NA,NA,TGTGCCAGCAGTTACGGGGGAGACAATCAGCCCCAGCATTTT,CASSYGGDNQPQHF